This T cell receptor (beta chain) was captured by sequencing in a study of T-cell memory formation after mild COVID-19. Study findings and constraints: Later expanders leaned CD4+, whereas day 15 to 85 contracting clones were balanced CD4/CD8. Some responding clones appeared in pre-infection memory, suggesting cross-reactive memory joined. Nothing showed for sure that second-wave clones peaking on day 37 were SARS-CoV-2 specific.

This CDR3 is built from 12 residues. Germline V gene data show CDR1 as SQVTM and CDR2 as ANQGSEA. Trimming left V 8 bases short and J 0 bases short, with 11 bases between. After 5'RACE with constant-segment primers, TCR alpha and TCR beta cDNA libraries carrying sample barcodes and UMIs were obtained. TCRdb re-analysed the 5' RACE reads in MiXCR, keeping a single row per CDR3 protein. The sample contains 300,000 to 400,000 distinct CDR3 sequences, around 14% of which appear only once. This clonotype was seen a few times. Antigen specificity is unknown. Input material: PBMCs or a T cell subset sorted from them (not recorded which). The source of this sequence is a man aged 18 to 30 who had mild COVID-19 (a few samples of this study predate the infection). Cell type and time point are not known. J is TRBJ2-7 and V is TRBV29-1; D remains unclear. As DNA, the CDR3 is TGCAGCATATCTTCTAACTCCTACGAGCAGTACTTC. Its protein is CSISSNSYEQYF.